One sample yielded the 22 T cell receptor beta chains listed below, sequenced in a study of cytomegalovirus exposure and HLA in healthy donors. PCR amplification relied on 60 Vbeta primers (plus 13 Jbeta primers). The protocol was immunoSEQ multiplex PCR, while the TCRdb copy is restricted to in-frame clones and leaves out a portion. The sample carries over 150,000 clones, about 69% recorded once. The sample comprised PBMCs. These receptor sequences come from a man aged 25 to 40 in good health and CMV-seropositive.

This clone was recorded a few times. The CDR3 sequence is CASSPAGLAGGNQETQYF. The CDR3 region has the DNA TGCGCCAGCAGCCCCGCTGGACTAGCGGGGGGGAACCAAGAGACCCAGTACTTC. The genes are TRBV5-1 and TRBJ2-5; 15 bases line up with TRBD2. Germline CDR1 is SGHRS and CDR2 is YFSETQ. The CDR3 is 18 residues long. The V segment lost 4 bases and the J segment 0 bases; nucleotides outside the gene matches: 7.

This clone was observed a single time. The V call is TRBV10-3, the J call TRBJ1-5; 11 bases are shared with TRBD1. Germline loops: CDR1 ENHRY, CDR2 SYGVKD. The CDR3 totals 17 residues. V was pared by 2 bases and J by 2 bases, with 5 bases of the junction left unmatched. The CDR3 sequence: CAISETDRGRGNQPQHF. The CDR3 coding sequence is TGTGCCATCAGTGAGACGGACAGGGGGCGCGGCAATCAGCCCCAGCATTTT.

V is TRBV19 and J is TRBJ2-1; D not certain. V dropped 3 bases and J dropped 0 bases, with 9 bases sitting between them. Looked up from germline, CDR1 is LNHDA and CDR2 is SQIVND (reference sequence). The CDR3 is 15 residues long. CDR3 amino acids: CASSISQISYNEQFF. CDR3 bases: TGTGCCAGTAGTATCAGTCAGATCTCCTACAATGAGCAGTTCTTC.

The rearrangement joins TRBV7-2 to TRBJ2-7; 7 bases map to TRBD1. V gave up 5 bases and J gave up 6 bases; unmatched junction bases: 16. This CDR3 has 16 amino acids. CDR1 is SGHTA and CDR2 is FQGNSA in the germline V gene. The CDR3 loop is CASSILGTAPLPEQYF. The CDR3 DNA is TGTGCCAGCAGCATCCTAGGGACAGCGCCTCTCCCCGAGCAGTACTTC.

This chain joins TRBV28 and TRBJ1-5; D not resolved. Trimming pared 3 bases from V and 2 bases from J, leaving 5 bases between. The CDR3 extends over 13 amino acids. The germline V gene encodes CDR1 MDHEN and CDR2 SYDVKM. CDR3 coding DNA: TGTGCCAGCAGTTTTCATGGCAATCAGCCCCAGCATTTT. It translates to CASSFHGNQPQHF.

The chain couples TRBV2 to TRBJ1-2, with TRBD1 as a possible D gene (6 bases). The CDR3 has 11 residues. Germline V gene sequence: CDR1 SNHLY, CDR2 FYNNEI. V lost 7 bases and J lost 3, with 6 bases in between. CDR3 amino acids: CASKGDYGYTF. CDR3 nucleotide sequence: TGTGCCAGCAAGGGGGACTATGGCTACACCTTC.

The chain combines TRBV6-4 with TRBJ1-1; D gene uncertain. The germline CDR1 and CDR2 sequences are MRHNA and SNTAGT. Trimming took off 4 bases at V and 0 bases at J, with 12 bases between the two ends. The CDR3 runs 15 residues. Here the CDR3 reads CASSAEGGLNTEAFF. The CDR3, as DNA: TGTGCCAGCAGTGCAGAAGGAGGTTTGAACACTGAAGCTTTCTTT.

The chain employs TRBV19 and TRBJ2-4, with D hard to call. Germline loops: CDR1 LNHDA, CDR2 SQIVND (reference sequence). Deletions cut 3 bases from V and 1 base from J, with 7 bases between. The CDR3 loop spans 14 amino acids. The CDR3 loop is CASSITVAKNIQYF. In DNA form, the CDR3 reads TGTGCCAGTAGTATCACAGTGGCCAAAAACATTCAGTACTTC.

The chain recombines TRBV7-9 with TRBJ2-1; tentatively, D is TRBD2 (6 bases). The germline gives CDR1 SEHNR, CDR2 FQNEAQ (reference sequence). The CDR3 consists of 15 residues. The germline V and J ends were trimmed by 5 bases and 7 bases, with 18 bases remaining between them. The CDR3 DNA reads as TGTGCCAGCAGCCCTCTGGCGGGGATCCGGAATGAGCAGTTCTTC. Its translation: CASSPLAGIRNEQFF.

The V gene is TRBV7-3, the J gene TRBJ2-5, with 7 bases fitting TRBD2. From germline, CDR1 is SGHTA and CDR2 FQGTGA. This CDR3 is built from 15 residues. V shed 0 bases and J 2 bases; nucleotides not matched to a gene: 3. The CDR3 region is CASSLTPGRQETQYF. DNA of the CDR3: TGTGCCAGCAGCTTAACCCCCGGGAGGCAAGAGACCCAGTACTTC.

V usage is TRBV7-2 and J usage is TRBJ1-2; 7 bases fit TRBD1. The V segment lost 5 bases and the J segment 3 bases; nucleotides outside the gene matches: 3. Germline V gene lookup returns CDR1 SGHTA and CDR2 FQGNSA. The CDR3 is 13 residues long. In DNA, the CDR3 is TGTGCCAGCAGCCCGGGACAGTACTATGGCTACACCTTC. Translating it yields CASSPGQYYGYTF.

This clone was detected only a few times. V usage is TRBV15 and J usage is TRBJ2-3; TRBD2 matches 8 bases. CDR3 length equals 16 residues. V shed 5 bases, J shed 2 bases, and the junction held 9 bases outside the gene matches. Germline V gene sequence: CDR1 LNHNV, CDR2 YYDKDF (reference sequence). The CDR3 reads CATSARSGVATDTQYF. CDR3 DNA: TGTGCCACCAGCGCTCGTAGCGGGGTAGCCACAGATACGCAGTATTTT. Using reference TRBV15 and TRBJ2-3 for the parts outside the CDR3, the full variable domain is DAMVIQNPRYQVTQFGKPVTLSCSQTLNHNVMYWYQQKSSQAPKLLFHYYDKDFNNEADTPDNFQSRRPNTSFCFLDIRSPGLGDTAMYLCATSARSGVATDTQYFGPGTRLTVL.

The chain employs TRBV28 and TRBJ2-7, with 10 nucleotides matching TRBD1. J was trimmed by 7 bases and V by 7 bases; bases with no gene match: 16. The CDR3 has 16 amino acids. Germline values: CDR1 MDHEN, CDR2 SYDVKM. The CDR3: CASISAGDRGRGEQYF. Here the CDR3 DNA reads TGTGCCAGCATCTCAGCCGGAGACAGGGGGCGTGGGGAGCAGTACTTC.

This clone was recorded once. Other DNA sequences from this sample encode an identical CDR3 as well. V usage is TRBV7-9 and J usage is TRBJ2-1, with D unclear. This CDR3 contains 15 residues. Germline V gives CDR1 SEHNR, CDR2 FQNEAQ (reference sequence). The germline V and J ends were trimmed by 7 bases and 0 bases, with 13 bases remaining between them. The CDR3 DNA follows: TGTGCCAGCAACGGAGTATTAATCTCCTACAATGAGCAGTTCTTC. It encodes CASNGVLISYNEQFF. The whole variable domain, remainder taken from reference TRBV7-9 and TRBJ2-1, is DTGVSQNPRHKITKRGQNVTFRCDPISEHNRLYWYRQTLGQGPEFLTYFQNEAQLEKSRLLSDRFSAERPKGSFSTLEIQRTEQGDSAMYLCASNGVLISYNEQFFGPGTRLTVL.

V and J are TRBV7-8 and TRBJ2-5, with TRBD2 identical over 10 bases. The V gene's germline CDR1 is SGHVS and CDR2 FQNEAQ. The CDR3 contains 17 residues. V was pared by 0 bases and J by 5 bases, with 9 bases of the junction left unmatched. CDR3 loop: CASSLADSTTSGETQYF. Here the CDR3 DNA reads TGTGCCAGCAGCTTAGCGGATTCGACGACTAGCGGGGAGACCCAGTACTTC.

The V call is TRBV6-1, the J call TRBJ2-3; D might be TRBD1 (5 bases). Trimming took 4 bases from V and 5 from J, leaving 16 bases between them. Germline assignment: CDR1 MNHNS and CDR2 SASEGT. The CDR3 covers 15 residues. DNA for the CDR3: TGTGCCAGCAGTGCCCAAGGGGCTGTCGGAGATACGCAGTATTTT. Its protein is CASSAQGAVGDTQYF.

This clone has just one count. The V call is TRBV4-2, the J call TRBJ2-5, with TRBD2 identical over 7 bases. Germline CDR1 reads LGHNA; CDR2 reads YNFKEQ. CDR3 length equals 15 residues. With V trimmed by 0 bases and J by 5 bases, 6 bases remained unmatched. The CDR3 is CASSQERGRGETQYF. CDR3 nucleotide sequence: TGTGCCAGCAGCCAAGAACGCGGGAGAGGGGAGACCCAGTACTTC.

This clone has just one count. The CDR3 reads CSVEGAGGMGETEAFF. The DNA for the CDR3 is TGCAGCGTTGAAGGGGCAGGGGGCATGGGTGAAACTGAAGCTTTCTTT. The chain joins TRBV29-1 to TRBJ1-1; 8 bases are shared with TRBD1. The CDR3 contains 16 residues. J gave up 5 bases and V 1 base, and 12 bases lay outside the gene matches. From germline, CDR1 is SQVTM and CDR2 ANQGSEA.

Remarks on this clone: The junction shows a germline mismatch at one end, possibly a read error. Different DNA sequences within this sample yield the same CDR3. The chain has TRBV11-2 and TRBJ1-1; 9 nucleotides align to TRBD1. This CDR3 region has 15 residues. The germline CDR1 and CDR2 sequences are SGHAT and FQNNGV. CDR3 sequence: CASSIQGALNTEAFF. DNA of the CDR3: TGCGCCAGCAGCATACAGGGGGCTCTGAACACTGAAGCTTTCTTT.

The chain recombines TRBV6-4 with TRBJ2-2, with 12 nucleotides matching TRBD2. This CDR3 is built from 16 residues. After removal of 6 bases from V and 7 bases from J, the junction contained 9 bases not matched to a gene. The germline V gene has CDR1 MRHNA and CDR2 SNTAGT. The CDR3 sequence is CASRPGTSGSGGELFF. CDR3 nucleotides: TGTGCCAGCAGACCCGGGACTAGCGGGTCCGGCGGGGAGCTGTTTTTT.

The rearrangement links TRBV11-2 to TRBJ1-1; no clear D. V gave up 3 bases and J gave up 1 base, with 6 bases separating them. CDR3 length equals 13 residues. CDR1 and CDR2 from the germline V gene are SGHAT and FQNNGV. CDR3 DNA sequence: TGTGCCAGCAGCTTTGGAGAGAACACTGAAGCTTTCTTT. Translation: CASSFGENTEAFF. Full variable domain (missing parts from reference TRBV11-2 and TRBJ1-1): EAGVAQSPRYKIIEKRQSVAFWCNPISGHATLYWYQQILGQGPKLLIQFQNNGVVDDSQLPKDRFSAERLKGVDSTLKIQPAKLEDSAVYLCASSFGENTEAFFGQGTRLTVV.

This clone was detected once. V and J are TRBV7-9 and TRBJ1-4, with 8 bases matching TRBD1. Germline CDR1 is SEHNR and CDR2 is FQNEAQ (reference sequence). The CDR3 spans 15 residues. V shed 5 bases, J shed 8 bases, and the junction held 10 bases outside the gene matches. The CDR3 DNA reads TGTGCCAGCAGCCCCGATACAGGGGGTCGGGAAAAACTGTTTTTT. Translation gives CASSPDTGGREKLFF.